This passage covers 24 T cell receptor beta chains from one sample sequenced in a study of T-cell memory formation after mild COVID-19. One entry per CDR3 protein results from TCRdb running MiXCR on the 5' RACE reads. The table has more than 150,000 distinct CDR3 sequences, around a fifth seen once. The sequenced sample was PBMCs or a T cell subset sorted from them (not recorded which). These receptors were obtained from an adult woman who had mild COVID-19 (a few samples of this study predate the infection). Cell type and time point are not known.

This clonotype has at least ten counts. This chain uses TRBV27 with TRBJ2-1; the D gene is possibly TRBD2 (6 bases). CDR3 length equals 15 residues. Germline CDR1 is MNHEY and CDR2 is SMNVEV (reference sequence). Trimming pared 6 bases from V and 0 bases from J, leaving 12 bases between. CDR3 amino acids: CASSLGTSSYNEQFF. CDR3 bases: TGTGCCAGCAGCTTAGGGACTTCCTCCTACAATGAGCAGTTCTTC.

The chain has TRBV7-9 and TRBJ2-2, with D possibly TRBD2 on 6 matching bases. Germline CDR1 and CDR2: SEHNR and FQNEAQ (reference sequence). Trimming took 4 bases from V and 2 from J, leaving 17 bases between them. The CDR3 has 17 amino acids. This CDR3 reads CASSYIIADLNTGELFF. The CDR3 DNA sequence: TGTGCCAGCAGCTACATAATAGCGGATTTAAACACCGGGGAGCTGTTTTTT.

This clonotype occurred a few times. The chain carries TRBV7-2 and TRBJ2-4; possibly TRBD1 for D (6 bases). Per germline, CDR1 SGHTA and CDR2 FQGNSA. CDR3 length: 13 amino acids. V dropped 5 bases and J dropped 2 bases, with 7 bases sitting between them. CDR3 sequence reads: CASSRDTKNIQYF. CDR3 DNA: TGTGCCAGCAGCCGGGACACCAAAAACATTCAGTACTTC.

The chain uses TRBV27 and TRBJ2-7; TRBD1 aligns across 7 bases. This CDR3 is 13 amino acids long. V trimming: 6 bases; J trimming: 3 bases; junction bases outside the gene matches: 5. The germline V gene has CDR1 MNHEY and CDR2 SMNVEV (reference sequence). The CDR3 loop is CASSWGQLYEQYF. The CDR3 DNA sequence: TGTGCCAGCAGCTGGGGACAGCTCTACGAGCAGTACTTC.

The chain combines TRBV19 with TRBJ1-5; D remains ambiguous. The V gene's germline CDR1 is LNHDA and CDR2 SQIVND (reference sequence). This CDR3 has 16 amino acids. The ends were cut back, 3 bases at V and 0 bases at J, with 12 bases in the middle. In nucleotides, the CDR3 is TGTGCCAGTAGTATTTGGCCTGAAAATAGCAATCAGCCCCAGCATTTT. Amino acid sequence: CASSIWPENSNQPQHF.

This clonotype appeared a few times. The chain employs TRBV30 and TRBJ2-7; no clear D. The CDR3 length is 12 residues. The V end was cut by 4 bases, the J end by 3 bases, with 10 bases between. The germline CDR1 and CDR2 sequences are GTSNPN and SVGIG (reference sequence). Here the CDR3 reads CAWTLLGYEQYF. The DNA of the CDR3 is TGTGCCTGGACCTTGCTCGGCTACGAGCAGTACTTC.

Only a few counts were recorded for this clonotype. The J gene is TRBJ2-1, the V gene TRBV25-1, with D perhaps matching TRBD2 (5 bases). Per the germline V gene, CDR1 is MGHDK and CDR2 is SYGVNS. CDR3 length equals 15 residues. The V and J ends lost 3 bases and 4 bases respectively, with 13 bases between them. The DNA for the CDR3 is TGTGCCAGCAGTGAGGCCGCATCGGGGTACAATGAGCAGTTCTTC. Translation: CASSEAASGYNEQFF.

The rearrangement uses TRBV4-2 and TRBJ2-7; 10 bases map to TRBD2. V trimming: 0 bases; J trimming: 4 bases; junction bases outside the gene matches: 9. This CDR3 comprises 17 residues. CDR1 and CDR2 (germline): LGHNA, YNFKEQ. This CDR3 reads CASSQDASGRGIYEQYF. Here the CDR3 DNA reads TGTGCCAGCAGCCAAGATGCTAGCGGGAGAGGTATATACGAGCAGTACTTC.

The chain joins TRBV4-1 to TRBJ2-7, with TRBD1 matching 10 bases. In germline, CDR1 is MGHRA, CDR2 YSYEKL. This CDR3 is 18 amino acids long. V lost 4 bases, J lost 6 bases, and 18 bases stayed unmatched. The CDR3 DNA reads as TGCGCCAGCAGCCCCAGGGGTATTCCGGGACAGGGGATTGGCGAGCAGTACTTC. This sequence encodes CASSPRGIPGQGIGEQYF.

This chain connects TRBV20-1 to TRBJ2-7; D unclear. The V gene lost 3 bases and the J gene lost 4 bases, with 16 bases spanning the gap. Germline V gene lookup returns CDR1 DFQATT and CDR2 SNEGSKA (reference sequence). CDR3 length: 14 amino acids. Written as DNA, the CDR3 is TGCAGTGCTAGCCCCCGTGTGGACCCTTACGAGCAGTACTTC. Protein product: CSASPRVDPYEQYF.

This clonotype was recorded a few times. The gene calls are TRBV6-2 or TRBV6-3 and TRBJ1-2, with TRBD1 matching 8 bases. V was clipped by 7 bases and J by 7 bases; unmatched bases: 8. The CDR3 extends over 13 amino acids. CDR1 is MNHEY, CDR2 SVGEGT, per germline. Here the CDR3 DNA reads TGTGCCAGCAAGGCCAGGGGGCTTCTTGGCTACACCTTC. Protein: CASKARGLLGYTF.

The CDR3 DNA is TGCGCCAGCAGCCAAGTGGCTACAGGGGCAACTAATGAAAAACTGTTTTTT. Translating gives CASSQVATGATNEKLFF. The chain combines TRBV4-1 with TRBJ1-4; TRBD1 matches at 7 bases. V gave up 1 base and J gave up 0 bases; unmatched junction bases: 5. Per the germline V gene, CDR1 is MGHRA and CDR2 is YSYEKL. The CDR3 consists of 17 residues.

This clonotype appeared a few times. The genes are TRBV9 and TRBJ2-3; the D call may be TRBD1 or TRBD2 (6 bases each). The V end lost 7 bases, the J end lost 2 bases, and 11 bases lay between the germline ends. The CDR3 has 13 amino acids. Germline assignment: CDR1 SGDLS and CDR2 YYNGEE. The CDR3 DNA reads TGTGCCAGCGGAGGGGGGTACACAGATACGCAGTATTTT. Amino acids: CASGGGYTDTQYF.

The J gene is TRBJ1-4, the V gene TRBV19; 9 nucleotides match TRBD1. V trimming: 7 bases; J trimming: 8 bases; junction bases outside the gene matches: 8. Germline V gives CDR1 LNHDA, CDR2 SQIVND (reference sequence). The CDR3 has 14 residues. The CDR3 nucleotides are TGTGCCAGTACCAGGGACAGGGTAGCCGAAAAACTGTTTTTT. Its protein product is CASTRDRVAEKLFF.

The V and J genes are TRBV6-2 or TRBV6-3 and TRBJ2-5; tentative D call: TRBD1 (6 bases). Per the germline V gene, CDR1 is MNHEY and CDR2 is SVGEGT. The CDR3 runs to 17 residues. V lost 0 bases and J 1 base, leaving 15 bases between the germline ends. CDR3 nucleotides: TGTGCCAGCAGTTACTCGATATGGGGGCGAACCCAAGAGACCCAGTACTTC. Protein sequence: CASSYSIWGRTQETQYF.

The rearrangement uses TRBV12-3 or TRBV12-4 and TRBJ2-4, with D possibly being TRBD1 (5 bases). V gave up 8 bases and J gave up 4 bases, with 18 bases separating them. The CDR3 is 15 amino acids. Here the CDR3 DNA reads TGTGCCAGCCATTTTTCAGGGCAGCAAAAAAACATTCAGTACTTC. Its translation: CASHFSGQQKNIQYF.

This rearrangement joins TRBV28 to TRBJ2-2; TRBD2 matches at 7 bases. Germline CDR1 MDHEN, CDR2 SYDVKM. The CDR3 runs to 15 residues. V trimming: 6 bases; J trimming: 9 bases; junction bases outside the gene matches: 13. The CDR3 protein is CASSWGEGLARELFF. The CDR3 DNA reads TGTGCCAGCAGCTGGGGGGAGGGCCTGGCCCGGGAGCTGTTTTTT.

V and J are TRBV5-6 and TRBJ2-2; no reliable D call. Looked up from germline, CDR1 is SGHDT and CDR2 is YYEEEE. CDR3 length: 14 amino acids. The V end was cut by 1 base, the J end by 2 bases, with 6 bases between. The CDR3: CASSLWGNTGELFF. As DNA, the CDR3 is TGTGCCAGCAGCTTGTGGGGTAACACCGGGGAGCTGTTTTTT. Together with reference TRBV5-6 and TRBJ2-2, the CDR3 gives the full variable domain: DAGVTQSPTHLIKTRGQQVTLRCSPKSGHDTVSWYQQALGQGPQFIFQYYEEEERQRGNFPDRFSGHQFPNYSSELNVNALLLGDSALYLCASSLWGNTGELFFGEGSRLTVL.

This clonotype has more than one count but fewer than ten. The rearrangement joins TRBV12-3 or TRBV12-4 to TRBJ2-1; 9 bases are shared with TRBD2. The length of the CDR3 is 15 residues. V was clipped by 5 bases and J by 7 bases; unmatched bases: 9. DNA for the CDR3: TGTGCCAGCAGTCCCCCGCGCGGGGGGGCTAATGAGCAGTTCTTC. Encoded protein: CASSPPRGGANEQFF.

This clonotype was seen only a few times. J is TRBJ1-2 and V is TRBV6-5; no clear D gene. Trimming pared 5 bases from V and 2 bases from J, leaving 12 bases between. The CDR3 extends over 14 amino acids. Germline V gene sequence: CDR1 MNHEY, CDR2 SVGAGI. The CDR3 sequence: CASSAPGRNYGYTF. Written as DNA, the CDR3 is TGTGCCAGCAGTGCTCCCGGACGGAACTATGGCTACACCTTC.

The chain combines TRBV4-2 with TRBJ2-3; TRBD2 matches 11 bases. J gave up 1 base and V 0 bases, and 3 bases lay outside the gene matches. The CDR3 spans 17 residues. Germline V gene data show CDR1 as LGHNA and CDR2 as YNFKEQ. In DNA form, the CDR3 reads TGTGCCAGCAGCCAAGATCAGACTAGCGGGGGCACAGATACGCAGTATTTT. Translated, it gives CASSQDQTSGGTDTQYF.

The chain employs TRBV6-5 and TRBJ1-2; D is undetermined. Trimming cost V 5 bases and J 7 bases, with 17 bases left between them. CDR1 is MNHEY, CDR2 SVGAGI, per germline. The CDR3 is 14 amino acids. The CDR3 coding sequence is TGTGCCAGCAGTCCCCTCGGCGATCTGGGTGGCTACACCTTC. Translating it yields CASSPLGDLGGYTF.

The CDR3 coding sequence is TGCAGTGCTAGAGAGTTACAGGGGGACCTAGAGACCCAGTACTTC. It codes for CSARELQGDLETQYF. The rearrangement uses TRBV20-1 and TRBJ2-5, with 8 positions matching TRBD1. This CDR3 has 15 residues. V gave up 0 bases and J gave up 4 bases; unmatched junction bases: 7. Germline CDR1 reads DFQATT; CDR2 reads SNEGSKA (reference sequence).

This clonotype was detected a few times. The CDR3 DNA is TGCGCCAGCGCGAGGACTAGCGGGGGGGCTTACAATGAGCAGTTCTTC. Translating gives CASARTSGGAYNEQFF. J is TRBJ2-1 and V is TRBV5-1, with 15 bases fitting TRBD2. Losses at the gene ends were 7 bases for V and 4 bases for J; bases not matched to a gene: 6. This CDR3 is built from 16 residues. Germline CDR1 reads SGHRS; CDR2 reads YFSETQ.